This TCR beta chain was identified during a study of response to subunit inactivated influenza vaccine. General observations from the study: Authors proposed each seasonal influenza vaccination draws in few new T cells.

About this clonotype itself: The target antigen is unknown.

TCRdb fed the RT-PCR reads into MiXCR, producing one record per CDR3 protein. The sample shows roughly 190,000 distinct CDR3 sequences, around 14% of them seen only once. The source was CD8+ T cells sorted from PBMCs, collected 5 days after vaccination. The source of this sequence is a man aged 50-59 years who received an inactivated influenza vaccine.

The CDR3 loop reads CASSQIYGQPAYNEQFF. CDR3 bases: TGCGCCAGCAGCCAAATCTATGGACAGCCAGCTTACAATGAGCAGTTCTTC. This chain joins TRBV4-3 and TRBJ2-1; D may be TRBD1 (6 bases). The CDR3 has 17 residues. Germline V gene lookup returns CDR1 LGHNA and CDR2 YSLEER. V shed 2 bases and J shed 4 bases, with 18 bases lying between them.